The present T cell receptor (beta chain) was sequenced within a study of blood T cell repertoires in COVID-19. About the study: There were acute and convalescent COVID-19 samples, and they came from the United States, Italy and Spain.

This clone has just a few counts. Assay used: immunoSEQ multiplex PCR; TCRdb lists only in-frame clones, some missing. The sample carries 310,000 or so clones, about 90% recorded once. Ages ranged from roughly 18 to 100 years, with residence in more than 20 US areas. The CDR3 contains 17 residues. In germline, CDR1 is SGHTA, CDR2 FQGNSA. The ends lost 4 bases at V and 7 bases at J; junction bases unmatched: 8. Sequenced: PBMCs or T cells enriched from blood (not recorded which). This sequence joins TRBV7-2 and TRBJ2-1; 15 bases match TRBD2. The receptor was derived from a woman aged 18-29 years with acute COVID-19. CDR3 DNA: TGTGCCAGCAGCTCCGGAGGGACTAGCGGGAGGAGGAATGAGCAGTTCTTC. Residues: CASSSGGTSGRRNEQFF.